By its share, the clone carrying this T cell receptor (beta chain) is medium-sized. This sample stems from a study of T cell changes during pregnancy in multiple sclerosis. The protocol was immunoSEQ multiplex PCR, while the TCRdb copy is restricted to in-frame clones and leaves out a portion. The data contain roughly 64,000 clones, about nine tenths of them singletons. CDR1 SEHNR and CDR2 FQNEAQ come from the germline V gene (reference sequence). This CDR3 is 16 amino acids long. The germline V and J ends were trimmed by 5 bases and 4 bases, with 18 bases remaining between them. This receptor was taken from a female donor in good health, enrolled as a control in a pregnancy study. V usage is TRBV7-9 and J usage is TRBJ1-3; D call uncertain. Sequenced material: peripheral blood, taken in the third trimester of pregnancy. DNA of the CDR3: TGTGCCAGCAGCCCGGGCCGGGGTACGTACGGAAACACCATATATTTT. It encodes CASSPGRGTYGNTIYF.